The 21 T cell receptor beta chains listed next were all sequenced from one sample in a study of cytomegalovirus exposure and HLA in healthy donors. Use of 60 Vbeta and 13 Jbeta primers characterized the PCR. The data were produced by immunoSEQ multiplex PCR, yet TCRdb's version contains in-frame clones alone and is incomplete. The sample consists of around 190,000 clones, about four fifths of them appearing once. Sample: PBMCs. Every receptor here comes from a woman aged 25 to 39 in good health and CMV-seropositive.

The V call is TRBV7-6, the J call TRBJ2-1; 7 bases align to TRBD1. CDR1 is SGHVS, CDR2 FNYEAQ, per germline. Trimming took 0 bases from V and 9 from J; bases not matched to a gene: 8. CDR3 length: 15 residues. In DNA, the CDR3 is TGTGCCAGCAGCTTAGCGAGACAGGGTTTGGCTGAGCAGTTCTTC. Translated: CASSLARQGLAEQFF. Based on the CDR3 plus reference TRBV7-6 and TRBJ2-1, the full variable domain is GAGVSQSPRYKVTKRGQDVALRCDPISGHVSLYWYRQALGQGPEFLTYFNYEAQQDKSGLPNDRFSAERPEGSISTLTIQRTEQRDSAMYRCASSLARQGLAEQFFGPGTRLTVL.

The rearrangement uses TRBV5-4 and TRBJ2-1, with 9 bases aligning to TRBD1. V shed 4 bases, J shed 2 bases, and the junction held 4 bases outside the gene matches. This CDR3 contains 15 residues. The germline V gene encodes CDR1 SGHNT and CDR2 YYREEE (reference sequence). In DNA, the CDR3 is TGTGCCAGCAGCAAACGACAGGGGGCCTACAATGAGCAGTTCTTC. This sequence encodes CASSKRQGAYNEQFF. Complete variable domain (other parts from reference TRBV5-4 and TRBJ2-1): ETGVTQSPTHLIKTRGQQVTLRCSSQSGHNTVSWYQQALGQGPQFIFQYYREEENGRGNFPPRFSGLQFPNYSSELNVNALELDDSALYLCASSKRQGAYNEQFFGPGTRLTVL.

CDR3 DNA: TGTGCCAGCAGCTTTGCCGGGCCCCGGGGAGTTACGCAGTATTTT. Translated: CASSFAGPRGVTQYF. This chain links TRBV5-4 with TRBJ2-3, with D possibly matching TRBD2 (5 bases). The CDR3 is 15 amino acids. Germline CDR1 reads SGHNT; CDR2 reads YYREEE (reference sequence). The V and J ends lost 2 bases and 8 bases respectively, with 18 bases between them. Full variable domain (outside the CDR3, taken from reference TRBV5-4 and TRBJ2-3): ETGVTQSPTHLIKTRGQQVTLRCSSQSGHNTVSWYQQALGQGPQFIFQYYREEENGRGNFPPRFSGLQFPNYSSELNVNALELDDSALYLCASSFAGPRGVTQYFGPGTRLTVL.

This clone has a handful of counts. CDR3 coding DNA: TGTGCCTGGAGCGGGGGGCTCGGCACTGAAGCTTTCTTT. As protein: CAWSGGLGTEAFF. The chain combines TRBV30 with TRBJ1-1; TRBD1 is a possible D gene (6 bases). The CDR3 contains 13 residues. The germline gives CDR1 GTSNPN, CDR2 SVGIG (reference sequence). Between the trimmed V and J ends, which lost 3 bases and 4 bases, there was a span of 12 bases. Filled out from reference TRBV30 and TRBJ1-1, the complete variable domain reads SQTIHQWPATLVQPVGSPLSLECTVEGTSNPNLYWYRQAAGRGLQLLFYSVGIGQISSEVPQNLSASRPQDRQFILSSKKLLLSDSGFYLCAWSGGLGTEAFFGQGTRLTVV.

V is TRBV28 and J is TRBJ2-3; tentative D call: TRBD1 (6 bases). Germline CDR1 reads MDHEN; CDR2 reads SYDVKM. V was cut by 5 bases and J by 3 bases, with 15 bases left in between. The CDR3 has 15 amino acids. CDR3 in amino acids: CASSARGRGTDTQYF. In nucleotides, the CDR3 is TGTGCCAGCAGTGCCAGGGGACGGGGTACAGATACGCAGTATTTT.

This sequence joins TRBV30 and TRBJ1-1; a weak D match, TRBD1 (6 bases). Trimming cost V 2 bases and J 4 bases, with 17 bases left between them. The CDR3 is made up of 15 amino acids. Germline lookup yields CDR1 GTSNPN and CDR2 SVGIG (reference sequence). The CDR3 protein is CAWSPGHRVSTEAFF. CDR3 bases: TGTGCCTGGAGTCCAGGCCACAGGGTGAGCACTGAAGCTTTCTTT.

In its sample, this clone was seen a few times. The J gene is TRBJ1-2, the V gene TRBV11-2; D is unresolved. Per germline, CDR1 SGHAT and CDR2 FQNNGV. With 4 bases removed from V and 7 bases from J, the gap between germline ends came to 13 bases. CDR3 length: 13 amino acids. The CDR3 sequence: CASSSGLRSGYTF. CDR3 in DNA: TGTGCCAGCAGCTCCGGACTCCGGTCTGGCTACACCTTC. Filled out from reference TRBV11-2 and TRBJ1-2, the complete variable domain reads EAGVAQSPRYKIIEKRQSVAFWCNPISGHATLYWYQQILGQGPKLLIQFQNNGVVDDSQLPKDRFSAERLKGVDSTLKIQPAKLEDSAVYLCASSSGLRSGYTFGSGTRLTVV.

CDR3: CASSLKDRASDEQYF. CDR3 nucleotides: TGTGCCAGCAGCTTAAAAGACAGGGCCTCGGACGAGCAGTACTTC. V and J are TRBV11-2 and TRBJ2-7, with 7 bases identical to TRBD1. V was pared by 2 bases and J by 5 bases, with 9 bases of the junction left unmatched. The CDR3 has 15 amino acids. Germline lookup yields CDR1 SGHAT and CDR2 FQNNGV.

The CDR3 protein is CASSAVDRETGELFF. The CDR3, as DNA: TGCGCCAGCAGCGCCGTTGACAGGGAGACCGGGGAGCTGTTTTTT. The gene calls are TRBV5-1 and TRBJ2-2; 7 bases fit TRBD1. The CDR3 is 15 amino acids. Germline V gives CDR1 SGHRS, CDR2 YFSETQ. The trim removed 4 bases at V and 5 bases at J, leaving 8 bases unmatched. The whole variable domain, remainder taken from reference TRBV5-1 and TRBJ2-2, is KAGVTQTPRYLIKTRGQQVTLSCSPISGHRSVSWYQQTPGQGLQFLFEYFSETQRNKGNFPGRFSGRQFSNSRSEMNVSTLELGDSALYLCASSAVDRETGELFFGEGSRLTVL.

The rearrangement uses TRBV30 and TRBJ1-4; 12 nucleotides match TRBD1. V was clipped by 4 bases and J by 10 bases; unmatched bases: 4. The germline V gene has CDR1 GTSNPN and CDR2 SVGIG (reference sequence). CDR3 length: 13 amino acids. The CDR3 region is CAWKGTGGGKLFF. The CDR3 DNA is TGTGCCTGGAAAGGGACAGGGGGCGGAAAACTGTTTTTT.

The CDR3, as DNA: TGTGCCAGCAGCTACAGTTTTGGGTCCTACAATGAGCAGTTCTTC. It encodes CASSYSFGSYNEQFF. The gene calls are TRBV27 and TRBJ2-1; D remains ambiguous. Per the germline V gene, CDR1 is MNHEY and CDR2 is SMNVEV (reference sequence). The V and J ends lost 6 bases and 1 base respectively, with 13 bases between them. The CDR3 covers 15 residues.

As concerns this clone: At one end the junction does not follow the germline gene, possibly because of a read error. The chain links TRBV9 to TRBJ1-1; a weak D match, TRBD1 (5 bases). The V gene's germline CDR1 is SGDLS and CDR2 YYNGEE. The CDR3 has 17 residues. CDR3 in DNA: TGTGCCAGCAGCGTAGCCGCGAAGGACGCGACGGACACCGAAGCTTTCTTT. Protein product: CASSVAAKDATDTEAFF.

The rearrangement links TRBV6-5 to TRBJ2-1, with a tentative D call TRBD1 (5 bases). Germline V gives CDR1 MNHEY, CDR2 SVGAGI. Between the trimmed V and J ends, which lost 2 bases and 6 bases, there was a span of 11 bases. This CDR3 comprises 14 residues. The CDR3 region is CASSYDGHRNEQFF. CDR3 nucleotide sequence: TGTGCCAGCAGTTACGACGGACACCGCAATGAGCAGTTCTTC.

The CDR3: CASSISGQGTYEQYF. The DNA of the CDR3 is TGTGCCAGTAGTATATCGGGACAGGGGACCTACGAGCAGTACTTC. The chain carries TRBV19 and TRBJ2-7, with 10 positions matching TRBD1. The trim removed 2 bases at V and 2 bases at J, leaving 3 bases unmatched. This CDR3 region has 15 residues. In germline, CDR1 is LNHDA, CDR2 SQIVND (reference sequence).

This clone was picked up a small number of times. This chain uses TRBV7-2 with TRBJ2-7, with D tentatively TRBD1 (5 bases). This CDR3 has 14 residues. CDR1 is SGHTA, CDR2 FQGNSA, per germline. Trimming cost V 5 bases and J 4 bases, with 15 bases left between them. The CDR3 region has the DNA TGTGCCAGCAGCGTCCAGGGTTCTGTTTACGAGCAGTACTTC. Amino acid sequence: CASSVQGSVYEQYF.

The V and J genes are TRBV28 and TRBJ2-7; tentative D call: TRBD1 (6 bases). Germline V CDR1 and CDR2: MDHEN, SYDVKM. The CDR3 covers 11 residues. The CDR3 here is CVRGSTYEQYF. CDR3 nucleotides: TGTGTAAGGGGGAGCACCTACGAGCAGTACTTC.

The V gene is TRBV2, the J gene TRBJ2-3; 10 bases agree with TRBD1. The V gene's germline CDR1 is SNHLY and CDR2 FYNNEI. The CDR3 has 17 amino acids. J lost 7 bases, V lost 8 bases, and 18 bases had no gene match. DNA of the CDR3: TGTGCCAGCGACCAACCAAACCCGGACAGGGGGACTTATACGCAGTATTTT. It specifies CASDQPNPDRGTYTQYF.

This clone turned up a few times. The gene calls are TRBV19 and TRBJ1-2; no clear D. The germline V and J ends were trimmed by 6 bases and 7 bases, with 15 bases remaining between them. Germline-derived CDR1 and CDR2 are LNHDA and SQIVND (reference sequence). The CDR3 length is 13 residues. The CDR3 DNA follows: TGTGCCAGTAGACCCCCAGGAGGTGGTGGCTACACCTTC. Protein product: CASRPPGGGGYTF.

This sequence joins TRBV4-1 and TRBJ1-3, with 7 bases identical to TRBD1. CDR3 length: 16 amino acids. The V gene's germline CDR1 is MGHRA and CDR2 YSYEKL. Unmatched junction bases numbered 5, after V lost 3 bases and J lost 0 bases. The DNA of the CDR3 is TGCGCCAGCAGCCATTCAACAGGGGCCTCTGGAAACACCATATATTTT. Translation: CASSHSTGASGNTIYF.

This clone came up once. The chain is built from TRBV28 and TRBJ2-1; the match to TRBD1 covers 7 bases. CDR3 length equals 15 residues. V was clipped by 1 base and J by 5 bases; unmatched bases: 5. The germline V gene encodes CDR1 MDHEN and CDR2 SYDVKM. The CDR3 loop is CASSLLGQLDNEQFF. The CDR3, as DNA: TGTGCCAGCAGTTTATTGGGACAGTTAGACAATGAGCAGTTCTTC. Full variable domain (remainder filled in from reference TRBV28 and TRBJ2-1): DVKVTQSSRYLVKRTGEKVFLECVQDMDHENMFWYRQDPGLGLRLIYFSYDVKMKEKGDIPEGYSVSREKKERFSLILESASTNQTSMYLCASSLLGQLDNEQFFGPGTRLTVL.

The count of this clone is one. The chain has TRBV5-1 and TRBJ2-3; a weak D match, TRBD2 (6 bases). The germline gives CDR1 SGHRS, CDR2 YFSETQ. V lost 0 bases and J lost 1, with 9 bases in between. This CDR3 has 15 amino acids. The CDR3 DNA sequence: TGCGCCAGCAGCTTGGACCCGGGAGGCACAGATACGCAGTATTTT. This translates into CASSLDPGGTDTQYF.